This T cell receptor beta chain was retrieved from a study of post-analysis software for immune sequencing data. Study-level points and caveats: About 5 TRBV segments were more frequent in patients than controls; TRBV5-6, TRBV5-1 and TRBV20-1 belonged to this group. Among multiple sclerosis patients, normalized Chao1 diversity was significantly below that of controls.

Germline-derived CDR1 and CDR2 are DFQATT and SNEGSKA (reference sequence). The CDR3 is 11 amino acids. Comment on this clonotype: Antigen unknown. The junction shows a germline mismatch at one end, possibly a read error.

Prepared libraries of TCR beta cDNA carried unique molecular identifiers. TCRdb itself ran the PCR reads through MiXCR, one entry per CDR3 protein. The sample consists of some 690,000 distinct CDR3 sequences, about 60% of them appearing once. This receptor was taken from a girl aged 2 to 9 with multiple sclerosis. The rearrangement uses TRBV20-1 and TRBJ2-7; tentative D call: TRBD2 (5 bases). TRBJ2-5 matches the DNA end more closely, so the J call is doubtful. The sample taken for sequencing was blood. The CDR3 DNA reads TGTAGTGCATCGGGGTTGGAGACCCAGTACTTC. Its translation is CSASGLETQYF.